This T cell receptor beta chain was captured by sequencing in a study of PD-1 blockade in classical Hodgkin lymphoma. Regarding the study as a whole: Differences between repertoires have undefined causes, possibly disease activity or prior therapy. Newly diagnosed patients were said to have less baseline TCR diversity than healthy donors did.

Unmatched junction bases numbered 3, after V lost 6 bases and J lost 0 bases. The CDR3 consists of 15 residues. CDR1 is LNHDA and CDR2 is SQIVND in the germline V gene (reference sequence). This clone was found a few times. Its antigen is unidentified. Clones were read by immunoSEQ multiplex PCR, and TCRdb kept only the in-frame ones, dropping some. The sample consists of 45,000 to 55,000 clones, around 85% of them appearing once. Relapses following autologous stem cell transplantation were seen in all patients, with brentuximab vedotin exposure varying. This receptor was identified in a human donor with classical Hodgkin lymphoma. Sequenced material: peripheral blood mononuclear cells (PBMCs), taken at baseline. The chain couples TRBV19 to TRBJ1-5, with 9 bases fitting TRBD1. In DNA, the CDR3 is TGTGCCAGTAGACTGACAGGGGGTAGCAATCAGCCCCAGCATTTT. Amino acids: CASRLTGGSNQPQHF.